These T cell receptor beta chains were read from a single sample in a study of blood T cell repertoires in COVID-19. TCRdb's copy holds only in-frame clones and misses some; the assay was immunoSEQ multiplex PCR. The table records 280,000 or so clones, roughly 90% of them present only once. The material sequenced was peripheral blood. These receptors were taken from a young man with active or convalescent COVID-19. The CDR3 runs from the conserved cysteine through the conserved F or W. A D gene is named only where the DNA matches it firmly. Rows give clone size only sometimes, using once, few, many, or a class for an expanded clone.

-	TRBV6-5	TRBJ1-1	-	TGTGCCAGCAGTTACTCGGGGGGAGGCACTGAAGCTTTCTTT	CASSYSGGGTEAFF
-	TRBV10-3	TRBJ1-6	-	TGTGCCATCAGGGGGGAGGGATTTGGCTCACCCCTCCACTTT	CAIRGEGFGSPLHF
TRBD2	TRBV13	TRBJ2-1	-	TGTGCCAGCAGCTTAGAGCCTAGCGGGGGCGTTGAGCAGTTCTTC	CASSLEPSGGVEQFF
-	TRBV3-1/TRBV3-2	TRBJ1-2	-	TGTGCCAGCAGCCATGAGGGGGAGGGCTACACCTTC	CASSHEGEGYTF
TRBD1	TRBV25-1	TRBJ1-5	-	TGTGCCAGCAGCCACACGGGACAGGAAGATAGCAATCAGCCCCAGCATTTT	CASSHTGQEDSNQPQHF
TRBD1	TRBV5-1	TRBJ2-7	-	TGCGCCAGCAGCTTGGACAGGGGCTCCTACGAGCAGTACTTC	CASSLDRGSYEQYF
TRBD2	TRBV25-1	TRBJ2-7	few	TGTGCCAGCAGGAGGAGCGGGGGACACTACGAGCAGTACTTC	CASRRSGGHYEQYF
TRBD2	TRBV10-1	TRBJ2-4	-	TGCGCCACCACAAGAGCGCGGGGGGCTCCACTAGCCAAAAACATTCAGTACTTC	CATTRARGAPLAKNIQYF
-	TRBV18	TRBJ2-6	-	TGTGCCAGCTCACCACAGCAGGACTCTGGGGCCAACGTCCTGACTTTC	CASSPQQDSGANVLTF
TRBD1	TRBV6-4	TRBJ2-3	-	TGTGCCAGCAGTGACTCGCGGGGACAGGGGGCAGATACGCAGTATTTT	CASSDSRGQGADTQYF
-	TRBV3-1/TRBV3-2	TRBJ1-5	-	TGTGCCAGCAGCGAGGGAAGTCAGCCCCAGCATTTT	CASSEGSQPQHF
TRBD1	TRBV5-1	TRBJ1-1	-	TGCGCCAGCAGGGGGACAGGGGAGTACACTGAAGCTTTCTTT	CASRGTGEYTEAFF
TRBD1	TRBV12-3/TRBV12-4	TRBJ1-1	once	TGTGCCAGCAGTTGGGGACAGGCCTTTGAAGCTTTCTTT	CASSWGQAFEAFF
TRBD2	TRBV3-1/TRBV3-2	TRBJ2-1	-	TGTGCCAGCAGCCAAACCACCGGGACTAGCGATTTCTTC	CASSQTTGTSDFF
-	TRBV25-1	TRBJ1-5	-	TGTGCCAGCAGTGACCCGGGTGGGAATCAGCCCCAGCATTTT	CASSDPGGNQPQHF
-	TRBV21-1	TRBJ2-7	-	TGTGCCAGACTTTGGGGAGTTTCCTACGAGCAGTACTTC	CARLWGVSYEQYF
TRBD1	TRBV6-5	TRBJ1-5	-	TGTGCCAGCGACAGGGGGCGTCAGCCCCAGCATTTT	CASDRGRQPQHF
-	TRBV6-1	TRBJ1-5	-	TGTGCCAGCAGTGATCCGAGCTATAGCAATCAGCCCCAGCATTTT	CASSDPSYSNQPQHF
TRBD1	TRBV5-1	TRBJ1-2	-	TGCGCCAGCAGCTTGGATACGTTCGGGACAGACAGATCCTATGGCTACACCTTC	CASSLDTFGTDRSYGYTF
-	TRBV20-1	TRBJ2-1	-	TGCAGTGCTAGTTCCTTCCTGGGCGCCTACAATGAGCAGTTCTTC	CSASSFLGAYNEQFF
-	TRBV12-2	TRBJ2-6	-	TGTGCAAGTCGCTCTCCGGGACAGGGGAGCTCTGGGGCCAACGTCCTGACTTTC	CASRSPGQGSSGANVLTF
-	TRBV24-1	TRBJ2-7	-	TGTGCCACTGCGACCAGTCGGGAAAGGGCCCACGAGCAGTACTTC	CATATSRERAHEQYF
-	TRBV4-1	TRBJ2-3	-	TGCGCCAGCAGCCTTGAGCTAGCTGAAGATACGCAGTATTTT	CASSLELAEDTQYF
TRBD1	TRBV11-2	TRBJ1-5	-	TGTGCCAGCAGCTTGGACAGGGAGGATCAGCCCCAGCATTTT	CASSLDREDQPQHF
-	TRBV4-1	TRBJ2-2	-	TGCGCCAGCAGCCAAGGAACAGCCACCGGGGAGCTGTTTTTT	CASSQGTATGELFF
-	TRBV5-6	TRBJ2-7	-	TGTGCCAGCAGCCCGGGTATCGGGGGAACCTACGAGCAGTACTTC	CASSPGIGGTYEQYF
-	TRBV14	TRBJ2-6	-	TGTGCCAGCAGCCAAGGTTGGGGGCGACCTCAATTCTCTGGGGCCAACGTCCTGACTTTC	CASSQGWGRPQFSGANVLTF
-	TRBV10-3	TRBJ2-1	once	TGTGCCATCAGTGAAAGGGAGTTTCTGCAGTTCTTC	CAISEREFLQFF
TRBD2	TRBV6-4	TRBJ2-1	-	TGTGCCAGCAGTGACTCATTTCGGCTAGCGGTATACAATGAGCAGTTCTTC	CASSDSFRLAVYNEQFF
-	TRBV6-1	TRBJ1-5	-	TGTGCCAGCAGTGATGGAGGAGGCGGGGGGCCCCAGCATTTT	CASSDGGGGGPQHF
-	TRBV7-4	TRBJ1-1	-	TGTGCCAGCAGCCCAGCCCATGTCGGCAGAGGAATGGCTGAAGCTTTCTTT	CASSPAHVGRGMAEAFF
TRBD2	TRBV2	TRBJ2-3	-	TGTGCCAGCAGGTGGCCTAGCGGGGACCTCACAGATACGCAGTATTTT	CASRWPSGDLTDTQYF
-	TRBV7-6	TRBJ2-3	-	TGTGCCAGCAGCCGTCTTTCGGGTTCTGCAGATACGCAGTATTTT	CASSRLSGSADTQYF
TRBD1	TRBV27	TRBJ1-1	once	TGTGCCAGCAGTTTCCGGGACAGGGGCCCGAACACTGAAGCTTTCTTT	CASSFRDRGPNTEAFF
TRBD1	TRBV19	TRBJ1-1	-	TGTGCCAGTAGTATAGGTTGGGACAGGGGGTCCACTGAAGCTTTCTTT	CASSIGWDRGSTEAFF
-	TRBV6-5	TRBJ2-5	-	TGTGCCAGCAGCCGGACAGTGCAAGAGACCCAGTACTTC	CASSRTVQETQYF
-	TRBV9	TRBJ1-3	-	TGTGCCAGCAGCCCACTGAGCTCTGGAAACACCATATATTTT	CASSPLSSGNTIYF
-	TRBV4-1	TRBJ2-5	once	TGCGCCAGCAGCCAAGGAGGAGCGGCGGGCGAAGAGACCCAGTACTTC	CASSQGGAAGEETQYF
-	TRBV9	TRBJ2-3	-	TGTGCCAGCAGCGTAGGGGGTGGGGGCGCAGATACGCAGTATTTT	CASSVGGGGADTQYF
TRBD2	TRBV7-2	TRBJ2-1	once	TGTGCCAGCAGCTTTCCCCTACTAGCGGGGGGCACGAATGAGCAGTTCTTC	CASSFPLLAGGTNEQFF
-	TRBV7-9	TRBJ1-6	-	TGTGCCAGCAGCTTAGAAGGTCAGGGCGGTTATAATTCACCCCTCCACTTT	CASSLEGQGGYNSPLHF
-	TRBV6-5	TRBJ1-1	-	TGTGCCAGCAGGGGAGAGCTAAGGGCAGGCACTGAAGCTTTCTTT	CASRGELRAGTEAFF
TRBD1	TRBV27	TRBJ2-1	-	TGTGCCAGCAGTTCCGGCTCGGGGACAGGGAGGTATGAGCAGTTCTTC	CASSSGSGTGRYEQFF
-	TRBV27	TRBJ2-7	-	TGTGCCAGCAGTTTATCTCTGGCGCACGGGTCCTACGAGCAGTACTTC	CASSLSLAHGSYEQYF
-	TRBV9	TRBJ1-1	-	TGTGCCAGCAGCGGACAGAACACTGAAGCTTTCTTT	CASSGQNTEAFF
-	TRBV27	TRBJ1-1	-	TGTGCCAGCAGTTTATACGGGGAGCCTTTTGCTGAAGCTTTCTTT	CASSLYGEPFAEAFF
TRBD2	TRBV5-1	TRBJ2-3	-	TGCGCCAGCAGCGTAGGGACTAGCAGGGCGGCAGATACGCAGTATTTT	CASSVGTSRAADTQYF
-	TRBV4-1	TRBJ1-6	few	TGCGCCAGCAGCCAGTCAACTGGCCCTTACCGGAGCTCCTATAATTCACCCCTCCACTTT	CASSQSTGPYRSSYNSPLHF
-	TRBV27	TRBJ1-1	-	TGTGCCAGCAGTCCCTATCCCCTCAGGGCTAACACTGAAGCTTTCTTT	CASSPYPLRANTEAFF
TRBD1	TRBV9	TRBJ1-5	once	TGTGCCAGCAGCGTAGCTCCGACAGGGGGCGGGAATCAGCCCCAGCATTTT	CASSVAPTGGGNQPQHF
TRBD1	TRBV3-1/TRBV3-2	TRBJ2-7	-	TGTGCCAGCAGCACCTCCTGGGACAGCTACGAGCAGTACTTC	CASSTSWDSYEQYF
-	TRBV7-9	TRBJ2-1	-	TGTGCCAGCAGCTTAGCACGAGGGCTTGACAATGAGCAGTTCTTC	CASSLARGLDNEQFF
-	TRBV14	TRBJ1-4	once	TGTGCCAGCAGCCAACAGGCCGAGCAGGGAGGTAATGAAAAACTGTTTTTT	CASSQQAEQGGNEKLFF
-	TRBV29-1	TRBJ1-3	-	TGCAGCGTTGTCGGCATGGAGGGAAACACCATATATTTT	CSVVGMEGNTIYF
TRBD1	TRBV19	TRBJ1-5	once	TGTGCCAGTAGTGGGACAGCAGATCAGCCCCAGCATTTT	CASSGTADQPQHF
TRBD1	TRBV18	TRBJ1-1	-	TGTGCCAGCTCACCAGGTCTCACAGGGGGCACTGAAGCTTTCTTT	CASSPGLTGGTEAFF
TRBD1	TRBV13	TRBJ1-6	-	TGTGCCAGCAGCAGACAGGGGGCCGCCTATAATTCACCCCTCCACTTT	CASSRQGAAYNSPLHF
TRBD1	TRBV10-3	TRBJ1-2	-	TGTGCCATCAGTGATCCGGGACAGGGGGTAACCTTC	CAISDPGQGVTF
-	TRBV19	TRBJ1-6	-	TGTGCCAGTAGTATTCTTCCAGGACAGCTCTATAATTCACCCCTCCACTTT	CASSILPGQLYNSPLHF